The present entry profiles one TCR beta chain with its context. Its antigen is as yet unknown. Germline-derived CDR1 and CDR2 are SGHTA and FQGTGA. Trimming cost V 0 bases and J 7 bases, with 7 bases left between them. This CDR3 region has 13 residues. Assay used: immunoSEQ multiplex PCR; TCRdb lists only in-frame clones, some missing. This sample has about 68,000 clones; roughly nine tenths occur once, and the top ten carry about 3%. Separate from the roughly 670-subject first cohort, the approximately 120-subject validation cohort was the one that the donors belonged to. The sample is drawn from a study of cytomegalovirus exposure and HLA in healthy donors. Study-wide results and limits: The tendency of first-cohort TCR clusters to co-occur in the 90 to 150 validation repertoires was the finding of a later analysis.

The genes are TRBV7-3 and TRBJ2-1, with D uncertain. The sample comprised PBMCs. The clonotype was recovered from a man between 18 and 35 years old in good health and CMV-seronegative. The CDR3 sequence is CASSLTTGNEQFF. DNA for the CDR3: TGTGCCAGCAGCTTAACTACCGGGAATGAGCAGTTCTTC.